These 8 T cell receptor beta chains came from one sample sequenced in a study of T cell responses to AZD1222 COVID-19 vaccine. Only in-frame clones appear in the TCRdb table, and some are missing; sequencing was by immunoSEQ multiplex PCR. The data hold 100,000 to 150,000 clones, with about 82% observed a single time. The input for sequencing was peripheral blood, taken on day 0 of AZD1222 vaccination. The source is an adult in good health.

This clone has only one observation. The chain combines TRBV5-1 with TRBJ2-1; TRBD2 agrees at 13 bases. CDR3 length: 17 residues. Germline trimming cut 4 bases from V and 1 base from J; bases unmatched to any gene: 5. The V gene's germline CDR1 is SGHRS and CDR2 YFSETQ. The CDR3 coding sequence is TGCGCCAGCAGCCGATCACTAGCGGGAGGGTCCTACAATGAGCAGTTCTTC. Translating gives CASSRSLAGGSYNEQFF.

The V call is TRBV2, the J call TRBJ2-7; a weak D match, TRBD1 (5 bases). Looked up from germline, CDR1 is SNHLY and CDR2 is FYNNEI. With 4 bases removed from V and 0 bases from J, the gap between germline ends came to 10 bases. The CDR3 is made up of 14 amino acids. The CDR3 loop reads CASSVDRYSYEQYF. CDR3 sequence (DNA): TGTGCCAGCAGTGTAGACAGATACTCCTACGAGCAGTACTTC.

The chain joins TRBV12-3 or TRBV12-4 to TRBJ1-2; D is possibly TRBD1 (5 bases). V lost 7 bases, J lost 7 bases, and 7 bases lay in between. This CDR3 has 10 residues. In DNA, the CDR3 is TGTGCCAGCAAGGGGTTTGGCTACACCTTC. Protein sequence: CASKGFGYTF.

The rearrangement uses TRBV27 and TRBJ1-2, with D perhaps matching TRBD1 (6 bases). V lost 5 bases, J lost 8 bases, and 9 bases lay in between. The CDR3 consists of 11 residues. Per the germline V gene, CDR1 is MNHEY and CDR2 is SMNVEV (reference sequence). In DNA, the CDR3 is TGTGCCAGCAGTCGGGGGGCCGGCTACACCTTC. Translating gives CASSRGAGYTF.

A few counts support this clone. The V call is TRBV5-6, the J call TRBJ1-2; 8 bases line up with TRBD1. The ends lost 6 bases at V and 2 bases at J; junction bases unmatched: 9. The germline V gene encodes CDR1 SGHDT and CDR2 YYEEEE. The CDR3 is 15 residues long. CDR3 sequence (DNA): TGTGCCAGCACCCCGTGGGACAGGCCCAACTATGGCTACACCTTC. Translated: CASTPWDRPNYGYTF.

The chain carries TRBV15 and TRBJ2-5; D is perhaps TRBD2 (6 bases). The CDR3 runs to 20 residues. Trimming took 5 bases from V and 2 from J, leaving 30 bases between them. From germline, CDR1 is LNHNV and CDR2 YYDKDF (reference sequence). CDR3 nucleotides: TGTGCCACCAGCGGGACTGGTAATAGTGGGTTGTCTCCTTTACAAGAGACCCAGTACTTC. This translates into CATSGTGNSGLSPLQETQYF.

The chain uses TRBV6-2 or TRBV6-3 and TRBJ1-5; D remains ambiguous. Between the trimmed V and J ends, which lost 4 bases and 4 bases, there was a span of 8 bases. This CDR3 contains 13 residues. Germline V gene data show CDR1 as MNHEY and CDR2 as SVGEGT. The CDR3 DNA reads TGTGCCAGCAGTTTCCGGGGAAATCAGCCCCAGCATTTT. The encoded protein is CASSFRGNQPQHF.

The chain employs TRBV9 and TRBJ2-3, with unresolved D. V lost 4 bases and J 2 bases, leaving 17 bases between the germline ends. CDR1 and CDR2 (germline): SGDLS, YYNGEE. The CDR3 is made up of 16 amino acids. CDR3 nucleotide sequence: TGTGCCAGCAGCCGAAGGTCCAGCACTTCCACAGATACGCAGTATTTT. Its translation: CASSRRSSTSTDTQYF.